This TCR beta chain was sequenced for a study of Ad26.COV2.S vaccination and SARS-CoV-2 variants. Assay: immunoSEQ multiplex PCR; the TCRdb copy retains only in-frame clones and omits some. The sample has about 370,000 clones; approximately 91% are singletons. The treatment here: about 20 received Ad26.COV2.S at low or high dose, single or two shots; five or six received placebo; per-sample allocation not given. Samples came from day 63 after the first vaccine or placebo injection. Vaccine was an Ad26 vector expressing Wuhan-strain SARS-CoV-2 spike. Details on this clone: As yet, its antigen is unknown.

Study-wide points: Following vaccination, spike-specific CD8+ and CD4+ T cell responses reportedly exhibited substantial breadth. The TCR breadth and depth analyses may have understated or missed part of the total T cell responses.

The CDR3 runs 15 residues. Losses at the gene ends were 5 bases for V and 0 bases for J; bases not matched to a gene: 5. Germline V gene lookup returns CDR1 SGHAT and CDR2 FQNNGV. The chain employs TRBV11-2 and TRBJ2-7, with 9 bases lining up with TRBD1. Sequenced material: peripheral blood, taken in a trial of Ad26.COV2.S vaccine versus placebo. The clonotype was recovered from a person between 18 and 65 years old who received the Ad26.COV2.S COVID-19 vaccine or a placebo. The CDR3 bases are TGTGCCAGCAGCCCGGGACAGGGCCTCTCCTACGAGCAGTACTTC. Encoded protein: CASSPGQGLSYEQYF.